A selection of T cell receptor beta chains follows, all from one sample in a study of T cells after posttransplantation cyclophosphamide. TCRdb's copy holds only in-frame clones and misses some; the assay was immunoSEQ multiplex PCR. This sample carries roughly 17,000 clones, less than 85% of them seen once, and the ten largest clones take approximately 30%. The sequencing here drew on PBMCs, taken after allogeneic stem cell transplant with calcineurin inhibitor and methotrexate. The receptor source for this set is a female patient aged 18-30 years who received an allogeneic stem cell transplant from an unrelated donor, was CMV-positive, and had acute and chronic GVHD. Some T cells may have come from the graft donor. Both conserved end residues are part of each CDR3. The D gene is left open where the match is weak. A clone size is listed for some rows: how often the clone was seen (once, few, many), or a class if it is expanded.

>15|.|TRBJ2-7|TRBD2|TRBV19
CASSIVGGSGYEQYF
TGTGCCAGTAGTATAGTTGGCGGGAGTGGGTACGAGCAGTACTTC
>12|.|TRBJ2-1|.|TRBV2
CASSGQYNEQFF
TGTGCCAGTAGTGGACAGTACAATGAGCAGTTCTTC
>14|.|TRBJ2-7|.|TRBV7-9
CASSSQTRTREQYF
TGTGCCAGCAGCTCGCAAACCCGTACGAGGGAGCAGTACTTC
>14|.|TRBJ1-4|.|TRBV27
CASSLSSWGEKLFF
TGTGCCAGCAGTTTATCGTCTTGGGGCGAAAAACTGTTTTTT
>15|.|TRBJ2-4|.|TRBV28
CASSLLGQGLNIQYF
TGTGCCAGCAGTTTATTGGGACAAGGGCTAAACATTCAGTACTTC
>15|.|TRBJ2-6|.|TRBV29-1
CSVEDTGAGANVLTF
TGCAGCGTTGAAGATACCGGGGCTGGGGCCAACGTCCTGACTTTC
>12|.|TRBJ1-1|.|TRBV19
CASSAQGTEAFF
TGTGCCAGTAGCGCTCAGGGTACTGAAGCTTTCTTT
>14|.|TRBJ1-1|.|TRBV19
CASSTRDILGGAFF
TGTGCCAGTAGTACCCGGGACATCTTGGGTGGGGCTTTCTTT
>14|.|TRBJ2-7|.|TRBV6-6
CASIQGLNSYEQYF
TGTGCCAGCATTCAAGGACTGAATTCCTACGAGCAGTACTTC
>14|.|TRBJ1-1|.|TRBV19
CASSIDRVNTEAFF
TGTGCCAGTAGTATAGACAGGGTGAACACTGAAGCTTTCTTT
>19|.|TRBJ2-2|TRBD2|TRBV14
CASSQVILAGVIGTGELFF
TGTGCCAGCAGCCAAGTAATACTAGCGGGAGTTATTGGGACCGGGGAGCTGTTTTTT
>15|.|TRBJ1-6|.|TRBV11-2
CASSPPGSYNSPLHF
TGTGCCAGCAGCCCACCGGGGAGCTATAATTCACCCCTCCACTTT
>15|.|TRBJ2-3|TRBD2|TRBV27
CASSFTAGLTDTQYF
TGTGCCAGCAGTTTTACAGCGGGACTCACAGATACGCAGTATTTT
>13|few|TRBJ2-7|.|TRBV7-9
CASSPDLRAEQYF
TGTGCCAGCAGCCCAGACTTGCGTGCCGAGCAGTACTTC
>13|.|TRBJ2-7|.|TRBV5-4
CASSIRGSYEQYF
TGTGCCAGCAGCATACGGGGCTCCTACGAGCAGTACTTC
>13|.|TRBJ1-2|TRBD1|TRBV30
CAWAGTAVYGYTF
TGTGCCTGGGCCGGGACAGCTGTCTATGGCTACACCTTC